This T cell receptor beta chain was recorded in a study of technical replicates of blood from several donors. Only in-frame clones appear in the TCRdb table, and some are missing; sequencing was by immunoSEQ multiplex PCR. This table has tens of thousands of clones, 95% appearing once. Trimming removed 6 bases at V and 1 base at J, with 9 bases between. The CDR3 consists of 13 residues. Germline values: CDR1 MNHEY, CDR2 SMNVEV (reference sequence). This chain uses TRBV27 with TRBJ1-1; D call uncertain. Sequencing was done on a sample of T cells isolated from PBMCs. This receptor was identified in a human donor in good health. CDR3 DNA: TGTGCCAGCAGCAGAAGACAGAACACTGAAGCTTTCTTT. Its protein is CASSRRQNTEAFF.